The next 5 T cell receptor beta chains were all read from a single sample in a study of blood T cell repertoires in COVID-19. The protocol was immunoSEQ multiplex PCR, while the TCRdb copy is restricted to in-frame clones and leaves out a portion. Here the sample spans about 190,000 clones, about four fifths being singletons. Sample: PBMCs or T cells enriched from blood (not recorded which). Every receptor here comes from a woman under 40 who had recovered from COVID-19.

The genes are TRBV11-2 and TRBJ1-1; D is ambiguous. V lost 4 bases and J lost 1, with 10 bases in between. Germline loops: CDR1 SGHAT, CDR2 FQNNGV. This CDR3 region has 14 residues. CDR3 region: CASSWVEGNTEAFF. In DNA, the CDR3 is TGTGCCAGCAGCTGGGTGGAGGGGAACACTGAAGCTTTCTTT.

This chain uses TRBV19 with TRBJ1-2; perhaps TRBD1 as D (5 bases). The V end was cut by 4 bases, the J end by 4 bases, with 7 bases between. Germline loops: CDR1 LNHDA, CDR2 SQIVND (reference sequence). The CDR3 runs 12 residues. This chain's CDR3 is CASSRGGYGYTF. In nucleotides, the CDR3 is TGTGCCAGTAGTAGGGGGGGCTATGGCTACACCTTC. The whole variable domain, filled in from reference TRBV19 and TRBJ1-2, reads DGGITQSPKYLFRKEGQNVTLSCEQNLNHDAMYWYRQDPGQGLRLIYYSQIVNDFQKGDIAEGYSVSREKKESFPLTVTSAQKNPTAFYLCASSRGGYGYTFGSGTRLTVV.

The chain recombines TRBV11-2 with TRBJ1-1; D is undetermined. The CDR3 sequence is 14 residues long. V lost 7 bases, J lost 1 base, and 13 bases lay in between. Germline CDR1 and CDR2: SGHAT and FQNNGV. CDR3 DNA: TGTGCCAGCAACCCGATAGTCCCGAACACTGAAGCTTTCTTT. Protein: CASNPIVPNTEAFF.

The chain couples TRBV20-1 to TRBJ2-7; no reliable D call. V was pared by 3 bases and J by 3 bases, with 9 bases between. Germline V CDR1 and CDR2: DFQATT, SNEGSKA (reference sequence). The CDR3 runs to 12 residues. CDR3 sequence: CSASNKFYEQYF. CDR3 in DNA: TGCAGTGCTAGTAACAAGTTCTACGAGCAGTACTTC.

The chain carries TRBV18 and TRBJ1-4, with D perhaps matching TRBD1 (6 bases). The CDR3 spans 15 residues. CDR1 is KGHSH, CDR2 LQKENI, per germline. V lost 6 bases and J lost 5, with 16 bases in between. The CDR3 DNA is TGTGCCAGCTCTACTCGGGGGGCAGGGAATGAAAAACTGTTTTTT. Amino acid sequence: CASSTRGAGNEKLFF.